These 7 T cell receptor beta chains were sequenced from one sample in a study of response to subunit inactivated influenza vaccine. From the RT-PCR reads, TCRdb called clonotypes with MiXCR, one entry per CDR3 protein. The data contain some 480,000 distinct CDR3 sequences, 9.5% to 13% of them singletons. This sample comprised PBMCs from blood, obtained roughly 46 days after vaccination. These TCRs come from a man in his fifties who received an inactivated influenza vaccine.

V gene TRBV11-1 combines with J gene TRBJ2-7; unclear D gene. V lost 5 bases to trimming and J lost 4 bases, with 15 bases between them. Germline V gives CDR1 SGHAT, CDR2 FQDESV (reference sequence). The CDR3 consists of 14 residues. This chain's CDR3 is CASSPTWNSYEQYF. DNA of the CDR3: TGTGCCAGCAGCCCGACATGGAACTCTTACGAGCAGTACTTC. The full variable domain, with the rest looked up from reference TRBV11-1 and TRBJ2-7, is EAEVAQSPRYKITEKSQAVAFWCDPISGHATLYWYRQILGQGPELLVQFQDESVVDDSQLPKDRFSAERLKGVDSTLKIQPAELGDSAMYLCASSPTWNSYEQYFGPGTRLTVT.

V and J are TRBV7-6 and TRBJ2-5; 7 bases line up with TRBD2. V lost 1 base to trimming and J lost 1 base; unmatched junction nucleotides: 9. CDR3 length equals 17 residues. The germline gives CDR1 SGHVS, CDR2 FNYEAQ. This CDR3 is CASSLELSSGLQETQYF. CDR3 DNA sequence: TGTGCCAGCAGCTTAGAATTGTCTAGCGGCCTCCAAGAGACCCAGTACTTC. Supplemented by reference TRBV7-6 and TRBJ2-5, the full variable domain reads GAGVSQSPRYKVTKRGQDVALRCDPISGHVSLYWYRQALGQGPEFLTYFNYEAQQDKSGLPNDRFSAERPEGSISTLTIQRTEQRDSAMYRCASSLELSSGLQETQYFGPGTRLLVL.

The sample holds a few counts of this clonotype. The chain links TRBV7-2 to TRBJ2-7; perhaps D is TRBD1 or TRBD2 (7 bases each). This CDR3 region has 17 residues. The germline V gene encodes CDR1 SGHTA and CDR2 FQGNSA. Trimming pared 2 bases from V and 2 bases from J, leaving 19 bases between. The CDR3 here is CASSLPSRGDRTYEQYF. CDR3 DNA: TGTGCCAGCAGCTTACCCTCACGGGGGGACAGAACCTACGAGCAGTACTTC.

V is TRBV2 and J is TRBJ2-3; 8 bases agree with TRBD1. CDR3 length: 15 amino acids. V lost 3 bases to trimming and J lost 0 bases; unmatched junction nucleotides: 2. CDR1 is SNHLY, CDR2 FYNNEI, per germline. The CDR3 coding sequence is TGTGCCAGCAGTGACAGGGGGCCTAGCACAGATACGCAGTATTTT. It codes for CASSDRGPSTDTQYF.

This clonotype has just a few counts. The chain has TRBV6-5 and TRBJ2-7, with 7 bases lining up with TRBD1. The CDR3 is made up of 16 amino acids. Germline assignment: CDR1 MNHEY and CDR2 SVGAGI. Trimming took 6 bases from V and 4 from J; bases not matched to a gene: 15. The CDR3 spells CASSYKGARLIYEQYF. DNA of the CDR3: TGTGCCAGCAGCTACAAGGGGGCGCGGCTGATTTACGAGCAGTACTTC.

This clonotype was seen a handful of times. The gene calls are TRBV11-2 and TRBJ2-2, with 9 bases fitting TRBD2. The CDR3 contains 17 residues. The V and J ends lost 3 bases and 1 base, in that order; junction bases with no gene match: 6. Germline V gives CDR1 SGHAT, CDR2 FQNNGV. CDR3 sequence: CASSFLAGAVNTGELFF. DNA of the CDR3: TGTGCCAGCAGCTTTTTAGCGGGGGCCGTGAACACCGGGGAGCTGTTTTTT.

This clonotype has at least ten counts. This chain connects TRBV20-1 to TRBJ2-2; no clear D gene. Germline CDR1 reads DFQATT; CDR2 reads SNEGSKA (reference sequence). CDR3 length: 14 residues. The ends were cut back, 2 bases at V and 2 bases at J, with 9 bases in the middle. CDR3 amino acids: CSARPTTNTGELFF. CDR3 sequence (DNA): TGCAGTGCTAGACCCACGACTAACACCGGGGAGCTGTTTTTT.